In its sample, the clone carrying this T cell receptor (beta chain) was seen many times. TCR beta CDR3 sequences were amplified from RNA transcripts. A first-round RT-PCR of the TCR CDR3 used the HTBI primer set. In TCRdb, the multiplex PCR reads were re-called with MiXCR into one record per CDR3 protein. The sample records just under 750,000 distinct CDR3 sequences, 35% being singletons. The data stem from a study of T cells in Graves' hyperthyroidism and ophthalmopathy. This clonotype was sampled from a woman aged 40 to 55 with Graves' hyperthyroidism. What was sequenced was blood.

The CDR3 DNA is TGTGCCATCAGTGATGCCCGGACGGCCGTGGGAGAAGCTTTCTTT. Translating gives CAISDARTAVGEAFF. The chain uses TRBV10-3 and TRBJ1-1; D not resolved. Trimming left V 3 bases short and J 8 bases short, with 19 bases between. The CDR3 totals 15 residues. Germline V gene sequence: CDR1 ENHRY, CDR2 SYGVKD.